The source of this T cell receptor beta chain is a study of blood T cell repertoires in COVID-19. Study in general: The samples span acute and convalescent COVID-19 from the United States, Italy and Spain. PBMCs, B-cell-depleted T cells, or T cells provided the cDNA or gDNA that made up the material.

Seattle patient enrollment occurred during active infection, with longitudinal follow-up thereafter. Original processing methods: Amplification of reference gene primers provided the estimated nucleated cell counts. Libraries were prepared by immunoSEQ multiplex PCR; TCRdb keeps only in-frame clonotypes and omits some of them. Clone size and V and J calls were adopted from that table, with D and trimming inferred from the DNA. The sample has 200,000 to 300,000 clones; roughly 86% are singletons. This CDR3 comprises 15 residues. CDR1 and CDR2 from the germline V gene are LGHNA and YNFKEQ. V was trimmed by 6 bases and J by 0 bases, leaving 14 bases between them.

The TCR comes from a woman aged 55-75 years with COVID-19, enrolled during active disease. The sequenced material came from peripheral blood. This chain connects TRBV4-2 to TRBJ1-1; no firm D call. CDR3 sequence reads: CASRQSSEMNTEAFF. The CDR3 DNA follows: TGTGCCAGCAGGCAAAGCTCGGAGATGAACACTGAAGCTTTCTTT.